This TCR beta chain appears in the sequencing data of a study of blood T cell repertoires in COVID-19. On the study more broadly: Acute and convalescent COVID-19 specimens originated in the United States, Italy and Spain. PBMCs, B-cell-depleted T cells, or T cells provided the cDNA or gDNA that made up the material.

The CDR3 totals 15 residues. The germline CDR1 and CDR2 sequences are SGHTA and FQGNSA. Trimming removed 0 bases at V and 1 base at J, with 9 bases between. Under the authors' procedure: It was from reference gene primer amplification that nucleated cell counts were estimated. TCRdb keeps only in-frame clones here, not all; method: immunoSEQ multiplex PCR. For V, J and clone size, that table is used; D and trimming come from the DNA. The sample has approximately 160,000 clones, around 86% seen once; the top ten hold approximately 0.5%. Sequenced sample: peripheral blood. The chain couples TRBV7-2 to TRBJ1-1; D is unresolved. The TCR was taken from a man aged 55 to 70 with COVID-19, enrolled during active disease. CDR3 sequence (DNA): TGTGCCAGCAGCTTAGCATCGGGGAGGAACACTGAAGCTTTCTTT. Translating gives CASSLASGRNTEAFF.